The clone carrying this T cell receptor (beta chain) occurred a few times. These data are taken from a study of cytomegalovirus exposure and HLA in healthy donors. This table comes from immunoSEQ multiplex PCR, and its TCRdb copy is limited to in-frame clones, with some not included. The repertoire holds 200,000 to 250,000 clones, with around 87% as singletons. The length of the CDR3 is 16 residues. CDR1 and CDR2 from the germline V gene are MGHRA and YSYEKL. Trimming removed 1 base at V and 2 bases at J, with 12 bases between. The sample was PBMCs. The rearrangement uses TRBV4-1 and TRBJ1-3; a possible D gene is TRBD1 (5 bases). The source is a woman in her late teens or twenties in good health and CMV-seropositive. This CDR3 is CASSQGAGKAGNTIYF. Written as DNA, the CDR3 is TGCGCCAGCAGCCAAGGGGCAGGGAAGGCTGGAAACACCATATATTTT.